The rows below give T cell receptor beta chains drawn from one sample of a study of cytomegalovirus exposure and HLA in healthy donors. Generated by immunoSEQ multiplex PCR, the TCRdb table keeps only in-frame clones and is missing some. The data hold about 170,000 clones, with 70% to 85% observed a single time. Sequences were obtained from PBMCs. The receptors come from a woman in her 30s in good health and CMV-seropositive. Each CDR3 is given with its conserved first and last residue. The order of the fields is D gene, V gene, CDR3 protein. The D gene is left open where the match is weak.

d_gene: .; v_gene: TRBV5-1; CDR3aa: CASSLTGTATYEQYF
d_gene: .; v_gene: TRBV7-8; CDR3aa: CASSAGGSYEQYF
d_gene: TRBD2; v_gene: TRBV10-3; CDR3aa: CAITAGLASNEQFF
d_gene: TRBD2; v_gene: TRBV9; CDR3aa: CASSVGLAISTDTQYF
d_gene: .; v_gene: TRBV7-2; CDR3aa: CASSLDMNTEAFF
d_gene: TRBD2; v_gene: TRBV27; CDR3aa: CASQTSGSNEQFF
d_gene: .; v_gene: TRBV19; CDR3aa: CASSIWSQGNGYTF
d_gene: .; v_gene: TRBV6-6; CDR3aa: CASSGGAGRTEAFF
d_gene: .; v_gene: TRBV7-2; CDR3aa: CASSRQEVNTEAFF
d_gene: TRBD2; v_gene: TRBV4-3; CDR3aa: CASSQAGGADTQYF
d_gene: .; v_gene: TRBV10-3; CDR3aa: CAISGVGRGMNTEAFF
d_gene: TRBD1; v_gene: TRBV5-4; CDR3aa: CASSSLTGQAADTQYF
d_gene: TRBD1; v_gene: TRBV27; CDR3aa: CASSTRQGSNQPQHF
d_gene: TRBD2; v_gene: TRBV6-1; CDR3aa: CASEKLAGGPWEQFF
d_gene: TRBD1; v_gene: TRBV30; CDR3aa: CAWEDRVVYTEAFF
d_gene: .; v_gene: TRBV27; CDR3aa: CASSLSTGTEAFF
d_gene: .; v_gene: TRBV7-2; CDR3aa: CASSFGPTNYEQYF
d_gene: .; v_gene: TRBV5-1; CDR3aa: CASSLAGVLGTLYEQYF
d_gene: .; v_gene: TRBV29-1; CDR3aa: CSVYLVPEAFF
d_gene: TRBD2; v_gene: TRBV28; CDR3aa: CASSLLAGPTDTQYF
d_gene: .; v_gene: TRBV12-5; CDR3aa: CASGGTGRVYGYTF
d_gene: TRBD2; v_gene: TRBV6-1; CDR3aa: CASSGLAGEAGELFF